This T cell receptor (beta chain) was sequenced in a study of PD-L1 blockade in urothelial cancer. Study in general: Patients initiated atezolizumab in about 2014 at 1,200 mg intravenously every 3 weeks. The median T cell count in blood samples was more than 110,000.

This clone was picked up a small number of times. What it binds is not known. Each individual provided 1 to 8 samples (taken pretreatment and on-treatment). V lost 0 bases, J lost 6 bases, and 4 bases stayed unmatched. The CDR3 length is 15 residues. From germline, CDR1 is LNHNV and CDR2 YYDKDF (reference sequence). Sequencing was performed with immunoSEQ multiplex PCR; in TCRdb, only in-frame clones are kept and a portion is missing. The sample holds roughly 90,000 clones, 85% to 95% seen once. Study-wide findings and caveats: Better survival was forecast by a pretreatment blood TCR clonality below the median.

This sequence joins TRBV15 and TRBJ2-4; 8 positions agree with TRBD1. The sequence derives from a man in his sixties with urothelial cancer. This sample comprised PBMCs, obtained around atezolizumab (anti-PD-L1) treatment. CDR3 DNA sequence: TGTGCCACCAGCAGAGATACAGGGGGGCGAAACATTCAGTACTTC. Translating it yields CATSRDTGGRNIQYF.